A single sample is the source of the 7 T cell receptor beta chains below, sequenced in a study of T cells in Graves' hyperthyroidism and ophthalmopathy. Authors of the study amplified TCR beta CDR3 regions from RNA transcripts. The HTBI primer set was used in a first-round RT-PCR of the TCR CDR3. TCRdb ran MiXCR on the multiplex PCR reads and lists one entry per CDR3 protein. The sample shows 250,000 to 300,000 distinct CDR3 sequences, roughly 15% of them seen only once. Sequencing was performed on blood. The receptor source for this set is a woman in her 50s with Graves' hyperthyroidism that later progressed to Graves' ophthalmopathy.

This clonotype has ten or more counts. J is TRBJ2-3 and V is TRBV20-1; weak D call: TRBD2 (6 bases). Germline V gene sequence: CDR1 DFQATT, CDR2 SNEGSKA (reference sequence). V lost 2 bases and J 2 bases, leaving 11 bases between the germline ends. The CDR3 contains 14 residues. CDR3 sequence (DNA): TGCAGTGCTAGAAAGCGGGCCTTCACAGATACGCAGTATTTT. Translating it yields CSARKRAFTDTQYF.

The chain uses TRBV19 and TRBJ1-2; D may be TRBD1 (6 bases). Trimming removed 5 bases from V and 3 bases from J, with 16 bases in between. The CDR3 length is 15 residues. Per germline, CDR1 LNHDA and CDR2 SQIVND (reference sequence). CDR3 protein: CASSSISGAYYGYTF. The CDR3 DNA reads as TGTGCCAGTAGTTCGATATCAGGGGCCTACTATGGCTACACCTTC.

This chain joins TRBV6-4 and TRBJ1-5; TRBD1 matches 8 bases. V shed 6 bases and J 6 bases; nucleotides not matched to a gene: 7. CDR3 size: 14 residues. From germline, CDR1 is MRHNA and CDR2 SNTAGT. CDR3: CASSSHRGVQPQHF. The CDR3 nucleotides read TGTGCCAGCAGCTCGCACAGGGGGGTTCAGCCCCAGCATTTT.

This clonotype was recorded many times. CDR3 region: CASSSSDTGAKGYTF. The CDR3 DNA reads as TGTGCCAGCAGCTCATCGGACACCGGAGCGAAAGGCTACACCTTC. The V and J genes are TRBV11-3 and TRBJ1-2, with D maybe TRBD1 (5 bases). The CDR3 extends over 15 amino acids. The ends were cut back, 4 bases at V and 8 bases at J, with 20 bases in the middle. Germline-derived CDR1 and CDR2 are SGHNT and YENEEA.

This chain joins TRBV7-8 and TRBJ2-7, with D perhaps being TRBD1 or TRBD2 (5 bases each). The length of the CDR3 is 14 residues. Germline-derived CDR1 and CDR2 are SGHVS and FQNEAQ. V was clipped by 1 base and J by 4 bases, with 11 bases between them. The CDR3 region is CASSLVRGPYEQYF. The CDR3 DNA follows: TGTGCCAGCAGCTTAGTGAGGGGCCCGTACGAGCAGTACTTC. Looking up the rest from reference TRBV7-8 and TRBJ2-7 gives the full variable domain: GAGVSQSPRYKVAKRGQDVALRCDPISGHVSLFWYQQALGQGPEFLTYFQNEAQLDKSGLPSDRFFAERPEGSVSTLKIQRTQQEDSAVYLCASSLVRGPYEQYFGPGTRLTVT.

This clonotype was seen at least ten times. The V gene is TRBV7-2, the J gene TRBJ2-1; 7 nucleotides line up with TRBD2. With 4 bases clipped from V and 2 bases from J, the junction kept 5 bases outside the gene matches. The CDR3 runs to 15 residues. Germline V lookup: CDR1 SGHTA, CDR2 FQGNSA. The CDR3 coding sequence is TGTGCCAGCAGCTCGGGACTAAAGGCCTACAATGAGCAGTTCTTC. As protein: CASSSGLKAYNEQFF.

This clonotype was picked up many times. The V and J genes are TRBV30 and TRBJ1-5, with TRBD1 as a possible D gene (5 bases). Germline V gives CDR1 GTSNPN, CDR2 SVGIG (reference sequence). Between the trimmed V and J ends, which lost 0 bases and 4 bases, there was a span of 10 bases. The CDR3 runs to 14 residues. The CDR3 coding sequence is TGTGCCTGGAGTGTAGGGACGGTAAATCAGCCCCAGCATTTT. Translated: CAWSVGTVNQPQHF.